A selection of T cell receptor beta chains follows, all from one sample in a study of cytomegalovirus exposure and HLA in healthy donors. Using immunoSEQ multiplex PCR, the repertoire was profiled, and TCRdb retains in-frame clones only, with some absent. The sample table includes under 85,000 clones. Sample: PBMCs. The origin of the receptors is a boy between 10 and 17 years old in good health and CMV-seronegative. The CDR3 runs from the conserved cysteine through the conserved F or W.

J: TRBJ1-1
V: TRBV5-4
CDR3: CASSLAAGANTEAFF

J: TRBJ1-6
V: TRBV7-9
CDR3: CASSNGQGASPLHF

J: TRBJ2-7
V: TRBV12-2
CDR3: CASRLGPAQRGNYEQYF

J: TRBJ1-1
V: TRBV6-5
CDR3: CASSYLQGREAFF

J: TRBJ2-1
V: TRBV6-5
CDR3: CASSYGIDGAQNEQFF

J: TRBJ1-1
V: TRBV14
CDR3: CASSRWWPNTEAFF

J: TRBJ1-2
V: TRBV28
CDR3: CASSPQGAHGYTF

J: TRBJ2-7
V: TRBV4-2
CDR3: CASSQVPVGEEQYF

J: TRBJ2-2
V: TRBV6-4
CDR3: CASRQTGNTGELFF

J: TRBJ2-7
V: TRBV6-5
CDR3: CASSYGLAGAGEQYF

J: TRBJ2-7
V: TRBV7-3
CDR3: CASSLSVGDEQYF

J: TRBJ1-6
V: TRBV9
CDR3: CASSPRTGKDSPLHF

J: TRBJ1-1
V: TRBV29-1
CDR3: CSVGEAGMNTEAFF

J: TRBJ2-7
V: TRBV7-9
CDR3: CASSLAGLIYEQYF